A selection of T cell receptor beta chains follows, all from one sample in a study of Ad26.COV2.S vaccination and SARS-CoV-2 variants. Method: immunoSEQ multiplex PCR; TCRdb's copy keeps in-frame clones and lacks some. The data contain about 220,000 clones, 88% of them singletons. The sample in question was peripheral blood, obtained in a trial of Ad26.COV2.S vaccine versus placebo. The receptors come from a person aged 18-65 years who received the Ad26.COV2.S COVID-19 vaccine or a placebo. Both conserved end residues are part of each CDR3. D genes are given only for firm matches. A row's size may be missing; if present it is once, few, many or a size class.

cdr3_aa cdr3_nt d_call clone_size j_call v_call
CASREQGSAYEQYF TGTGCCAGCAGAGAACAGGGGAGCGCCTACGAGCAGTACTTC TRBD1 few TRBJ2-7 TRBV27
CASSLGLAGINEQFF TGTGCCAGCAGCCTGGGACTAGCGGGGATAAATGAGCAGTTCTTC TRBD2 NA TRBJ2-1 TRBV11-3
CATSRDRQGAGELFF TGTGCCACCAGCAGAGATAGACAGGGGGCCGGGGAGCTGTTTTTT TRBD1 once TRBJ2-2 TRBV15
CASSLVGGRNTDTQYF TGCGCCAGCAGCTTGGTTGGCGGGAGAAACACAGATACGCAGTATTTT TRBD2 NA TRBJ2-3 TRBV5-1
CASRGGYGYTF TGTGCCAGCAGGGGAGGCTATGGCTACACCTTC NA NA TRBJ1-2 TRBV2
CASWAWGEAFF TGTGCCAGCTGGGCCTGGGGTGAAGCTTTCTTT NA NA TRBJ1-1 TRBV6-5
CASSQESGTGTIQYF TGTGCCAGCAGCCAAGAATCAGGGACAGGGACAATACAGTACTTC TRBD1 NA TRBJ2-5 TRBV3-1/TRBV3-2
CASSLSGFCTF TGTGCCAGCAGTTTATCCGGGTTTTGCACCTTC NA NA TRBJ1-2 TRBV28
CASSLLGQGNNEQFF TGTGCCAGCAGCTTGCTGGGACAGGGGAACAATGAGCAGTTCTTC TRBD1 NA TRBJ2-1 TRBV5-6
CASSLAGQGAWDTQYF TGTGCCAGCAGCTTGGCCGGACAGGGGGCGTGGGATACGCAGTATTTT TRBD1 NA TRBJ2-3 TRBV5-6
CASRRTGSYEQYF TGTGCCAGCAGACGGACAGGCTCCTACGAGCAGTACTTC TRBD1 NA TRBJ2-7 TRBV27
CASSLAGIGSGYTF TGTGCCAGCAGCTTAGCAGGGATAGGATCTGGCTACACCTTC NA NA TRBJ1-2 TRBV7-8
CASSRPRRPSEQYF TGTGCCAGCAGCCGGCCCCGTCGCCCCAGCGAGCAGTACTTC NA NA TRBJ2-7 TRBV6-5
CASSVTDNTEAFF TGTGCCAGTAGTGTAACAGACAACACTGAAGCTTTCTTT NA NA TRBJ1-1 TRBV19
CASSHTRGNTGELFF TGTGCCAGCAGCCACACGCGGGGGAACACCGGGGAGCTGTTTTTT NA NA TRBJ2-2 TRBV11-1
CASSPTGGTGELFF TGTGCCAGCAGTCCGACGGGAGGGACCGGGGAGCTGTTTTTT TRBD2 medium-sized TRBJ2-2 TRBV4-2
CASSYSKGRRPYEQYF TGTGCCAGCAGTTACTCGAAGGGACGTAGGCCATACGAGCAGTACTTC NA NA TRBJ2-7 TRBV6-2/TRBV6-3
CASSQASLAGGSSYNEQFF TGTGCCAGCAGCCAAGCCAGTCTAGCGGGAGGCAGCTCCTACAATGAGCAGTTCTTC TRBD2 NA TRBJ2-1 TRBV7-9
CASSTTGLGYGYTF TGTGCCAGCAGCACTACAGGGTTGGGGTATGGCTACACCTTC NA NA TRBJ1-2 TRBV5-4
CASSFFWETDNEQFF TGCGCCAGCAGCTTCTTTTGGGAAACAGACAATGAGCAGTTCTTC NA NA TRBJ2-1 TRBV5-1
CASRPVDRSNQPQHF TGTGCCAGTCGGCCGGTGGATCGGAGCAATCAGCCCCAGCATTTT NA NA TRBJ1-5 TRBV19
CASSLGHDTGELFF TGCGCCAGCAGCTTGGGGCACGACACCGGGGAGCTGTTTTTT NA NA TRBJ2-2 TRBV5-1
CASSLTGTGGSEQFF TGTGCCAGCAGCTTAACAGGGACAGGGGGTAGTGAGCAGTTCTTC TRBD1 NA TRBJ2-1 TRBV7-3
CASSLALSPGELFF TGTGCCAGCAGCTTGGCGCTCAGCCCCGGGGAGCTGTTTTTT NA NA TRBJ2-2 TRBV5-5
CASSMSEQYF TGTGCCAGCAGTATGAGCGAGCAGTACTTC NA many TRBJ2-7 TRBV28
CASSWTVYEQYF TGTGCCAGCAGCTGGACAGTCTACGAGCAGTACTTC NA once TRBJ2-7 TRBV11-2
CASSLDPGSSYEQYF TGCGCCAGCAGCTTGGATCCGGGCTCGTCCTACGAGCAGTACTTC NA NA TRBJ2-7 TRBV5-1
CASSLSPGRANEKLFF TGTGCCAGCAGCTTATCGCCCGGAAGGGCTAATGAAAAACTGTTTTTT NA NA TRBJ1-4 TRBV11-2
CASSLPPGHIYEQYF TGTGCCAGCAGCTTACCCCCGGGACACATCTACGAGCAGTACTTC NA many TRBJ2-7 TRBV5-8
CASSSEGREQYF TGTGCCAGCAGTTCAGAGGGAAGGGAGCAGTACTTC NA NA TRBJ2-7 TRBV6-2/TRBV6-3
CASRRQGGSGELFF TGTGCCAGCAGAAGACAGGGCGGGAGCGGGGAGCTGTTTTTT NA NA TRBJ2-2 TRBV6-4
CASSRTGLEGYTF TGTGCCAGCAGCCGGACAGGGTTGGAGGGCTACACCTTC TRBD1 NA TRBJ1-2 TRBV7-9
CASSAGTSGSSSTDTQYF TGTGCCAGTAGTGCCGGGACTAGCGGTTCTTCTAGCACAGATACGCAGTATTTT TRBD2 NA TRBJ2-3 TRBV19
CASSYSWERGTGELFF TGTGCCAGCAGTTACTCATGGGAGAGGGGGACCGGGGAGCTGTTTTTT NA NA TRBJ2-2 TRBV6-2/TRBV6-3
CASSPGWEVYEQYF TGTGCCAGCAGTCCAGGGTGGGAAGTCTACGAGCAGTACTTC NA NA TRBJ2-7 TRBV3-1/TRBV3-2
CASSSGGSPDTQYF TGTGCCAGCAGCTCCGGGGGTAGCCCAGATACGCAGTATTTT NA NA TRBJ2-3 TRBV7-8
CASSPKVGATNEKLFF TGTGCCAGCAGTCCGAAGGTGGGGGCAACTAATGAAAAACTGTTTTTT NA NA TRBJ1-4 TRBV7-2
CASSSPGQGGETQYF TGTGCCAGTAGTTCCCCGGGACAGGGCGGGGAGACCCAGTACTTC TRBD1 NA TRBJ2-5 TRBV19
CASSFGRLGQGNYGYTF TGTGCCAGCAGTTTCGGGAGGCTGGGACAGGGTAACTATGGCTACACCTTC TRBD1 NA TRBJ1-2 TRBV28
CASGLAGKEVADTQYF TGTGCTAGTGGTTTGGCGGGAAAGGAAGTGGCAGATACGCAGTATTTT NA NA TRBJ2-3 TRBV12-5
CASSFGGGPTYEQYF TGTGCCAGCAGCTTCGGGGGCGGGCCCACCTACGAGCAGTACTTC NA NA TRBJ2-7 TRBV7-9